The 23 T cell receptor beta chains listed next were all sequenced from one sample in a study of T cell responses to AZD1222 COVID-19 vaccine. Sequenced by immunoSEQ multiplex PCR; TCRdb stores in-frame clones only, minus some. The data show 45,000 to 65,000 clones, with 60% to 80% seen just once and around 5% held by the top ten. This sample comprised peripheral blood, obtained 28 days after the second AZD1222 dose. All receptors derive from an adult who received the AZD1222 COVID-19 vaccine.

The chain joins TRBV3-1 (or the pseudogene TRBV3-2) to TRBJ2-5, with 11 bases matching TRBD1. This CDR3 comprises 15 residues. Trimming cost V 4 bases and J 7 bases; bases outside gene matches: 8. Germline CDR1 and CDR2: LGHDT and YNNKEL (reference sequence). The DNA of the CDR3 is TGTGCCAGCAGCCCGCGGACAGGGGGCGCAGGGACCCAGTACTTC. Translating gives CASSPRTGGAGTQYF.

This chain connects TRBV7-9 to TRBJ1-2; unclear D gene. Germline CDR1 SEHNR, CDR2 FQNEAQ (reference sequence). Trimming shortened V by 1 base and J by 6 bases, and 9 bases separated the two germline ends. The CDR3 runs 13 residues. The DNA of the CDR3 is TGTGCCAGCAGCTTAGATTTGGGTCATGGCTACACCTTC. This gives the protein CASSLDLGHGYTF.

The chain combines TRBV5-1 with TRBJ2-6; no definite D call. The CDR3 totals 14 residues. Trimming left V 4 bases short and J 4 bases short, with 9 bases between. Germline V lookup: CDR1 SGHRS, CDR2 YFSETQ. The CDR3 sequence is CASSNEVGANVLTF. The CDR3 nucleotides read TGCGCCAGCAGCAACGAAGTCGGGGCCAACGTCCTGACTTTC.

J is TRBJ1-1 and V is TRBV30, with D unclear. CDR1 is GTSNPN, CDR2 SVGIG, per germline (reference sequence). CDR3 length: 12 residues. Between the trimmed V and J ends, which lost 8 bases and 2 bases, there was a span of 12 bases. CDR3 sequence reads: CAHLVGNTEAFF. The CDR3 DNA reads as TGTGCCCACCTGGTGGGAAACACTGAAGCTTTCTTT.

In DNA form, the CDR3 reads TGTGCCAGCTCACCAGCGGGGGTCGGCGCTGAAGCTTTCTTT. Residues: CASSPAGVGAEAFF. The rearrangement links TRBV18 to TRBJ1-1, with D possibly being TRBD1 (5 bases). Germline V gene lookup returns CDR1 KGHSH and CDR2 LQKENI. CDR3 length: 14 residues. Trimming removed 2 bases from V and 6 bases from J, with 13 bases in between.

The rearrangement joins TRBV28 to TRBJ2-1; TRBD1 might be the D (6 bases). Trimming shortened V by 2 bases and J by 4 bases, and 9 bases separated the two germline ends. CDR3 length equals 14 residues. Germline lookup yields CDR1 MDHEN and CDR2 SYDVKM. The CDR3 protein is CASSLNGQYNEQFF. The CDR3 DNA sequence: TGTGCCAGCAGTTTAAACGGACAGTACAATGAGCAGTTCTTC.

The chain couples TRBV18 to TRBJ2-1; possibly TRBD2 for D (5 bases). The V end was cut by 8 bases, the J end by 3 bases, with 8 bases between. The CDR3 loop spans 12 amino acids. Germline-derived CDR1 and CDR2 are KGHSH and LQKENI. CDR3 amino acids: CASGSDYNEQFF. DNA of the CDR3: TGTGCCAGCGGGAGTGACTACAATGAGCAGTTCTTC.

The chain couples TRBV27 to TRBJ1-1; D possibly corresponds to TRBD1 (5 bases). Between the trimmed V and J ends, which lost 7 bases and 2 bases, there was a span of 20 bases. CDR3 length equals 16 residues. Per the germline V gene, CDR1 is MNHEY and CDR2 is SMNVEV (reference sequence). CDR3 sequence (DNA): TGTGCCAGCAACATCCTACCGGGACCCTCAAACACTGAAGCTTTCTTT. Its protein product is CASNILPGPSNTEAFF.

The rearrangement joins TRBV27 to TRBJ2-1, with 7 bases lining up with TRBD1. J lost 4 bases, V lost 2 bases, and 2 bases had no gene match. Germline CDR1 reads MNHEY; CDR2 reads SMNVEV (reference sequence). The CDR3 spans 14 residues. The CDR3 nucleotides are TGTGCCAGCAGTTTAGGGACAGTATACAATGAGCAGTTCTTC. Amino acids: CASSLGTVYNEQFF.

The genes are TRBV7-2 and TRBJ1-5; no firm D call. Trimming pared 3 bases from V and 0 bases from J, leaving 3 bases between. CDR1 and CDR2 (germline): SGHTA, FQGNSA. The CDR3 consists of 13 residues. CDR3 bases: TGTGCCAGCAGCTTTGTTAGCAATCAGCCCCAGCATTTT. It specifies CASSFVSNQPQHF. Supplemented by reference TRBV7-2 and TRBJ1-5, the full variable domain reads GAGVSQSPSNKVTEKGKDVELRCDPISGHTALYWYRQSLGQGLEFLIYFQGNSAPDKSGLPSDRFSAERTGGSVSTLTIQRTQQEDSAVYLCASSFVSNQPQHFGDGTRLSIL.

By share, this clone counts as medium-sized. The chain couples TRBV18 to TRBJ1-2, with TRBD1 identical over 7 bases. This CDR3 has 13 amino acids. CDR1 and CDR2 from the germline V gene are KGHSH and LQKENI. J lost 6 bases, V lost 2 bases, and 3 bases had no gene match. CDR3 loop: CASSPEGAHGYTF. For the CDR3, the DNA is TGTGCCAGCTCACCAGAGGGGGCTCATGGCTACACCTTC.

The J gene is TRBJ2-7, the V gene TRBV30, with 9 bases that match TRBD2. There are 14 residues in the CDR3. J lost 3 bases, V lost 4 bases, and 7 bases had no gene match. Germline-derived CDR1 and CDR2 are GTSNPN and SVGIG (reference sequence). The CDR3 protein is CAWTKERGDYEQYF. The CDR3 region has the DNA TGTGCCTGGACTAAGGAGCGGGGGGACTACGAGCAGTACTTC.

The genes are TRBV5-1 and TRBJ2-5; 7 nucleotides match TRBD2. The CDR3 contains 16 residues. V shed 2 bases, J shed 2 bases, and the junction held 9 bases outside the gene matches. Per the germline V gene, CDR1 is SGHRS and CDR2 is YFSETQ. The CDR3 nucleotides are TGCGCCAGCAGCTTTTGGGGGGGGGACTCGCAAGAGACCCAGTACTTC. Amino acids: CASSFWGGDSQETQYF.

The V call is TRBV7-2, the J call TRBJ2-5, with 12 bases fitting TRBD2. Trimming cost V 3 bases and J 5 bases; bases outside gene matches: 7. The germline V gene encodes CDR1 SGHTA and CDR2 FQGNSA. The CDR3 is made up of 16 amino acids. The CDR3 is CASSLGLAGGRETQYF. As DNA, the CDR3 is TGTGCCAGCAGCTTGGGACTAGCGGGCGGGAGGGAGACCCAGTACTTC.

The chain uses TRBV4-2 and TRBJ1-4, with D possibly TRBD1 on 5 matching bases. The germline V gene has CDR1 LGHNA and CDR2 YNFKEQ. V gave up 4 bases and J gave up 8 bases, with 26 bases separating them. The CDR3 is 18 amino acids. The chain's CDR3 is CASSPGPGPHSAREKLFF. CDR3 nucleotides: TGTGCCAGCAGCCCCGGACCGGGACCCCACTCCGCACGGGAAAAACTGTTTTTT.

This chain joins TRBV7-9 and TRBJ2-7, with TRBD2 as a possible D gene (5 bases). The germline V gene has CDR1 SEHNR and CDR2 FQNEAQ (reference sequence). Trimming pared 1 base from V and 5 bases from J, leaving 12 bases between. The CDR3 has 14 amino acids. This CDR3 is CASSLVDGIHEQYV. The CDR3 DNA sequence: TGTGCCAGCAGCTTAGTCGACGGGATCCACGAGCAGTACGTC.

The chain uses TRBV11-2 and TRBJ1-4; 9 bases line up with TRBD1. CDR3 size: 17 residues. CDR1 SGHAT and CDR2 FQNNGV come from the germline V gene. Trimming took 2 bases from V and 2 from J; bases not matched to a gene: 6. In nucleotides, the CDR3 is TGTGCCAGCAGCTTAACTACAGGGGGCGCGACTAATGAAAAACTGTTTTTT. It is translated as CASSLTTGGATNEKLFF.

This CDR3 reads CASSLPTSGRAKETQYF. The CDR3 nucleotides are TGTGCCAGCAGCTTACCGACTAGCGGGAGGGCGAAGGAGACCCAGTACTTC. The V and J genes are TRBV7-8 and TRBJ2-5, with 14 positions matching TRBD2. The V gene's germline CDR1 is SGHVS and CDR2 FQNEAQ. Unmatched junction bases numbered 7, after V lost 2 bases and J lost 5 bases. The CDR3 loop spans 17 amino acids.

This clone showed up just a few times. V and J are TRBV5-1 and TRBJ1-2; D unresolved. The CDR3 is made up of 14 amino acids. Looked up from germline, CDR1 is SGHRS and CDR2 is YFSETQ. V was cut by 4 bases and J by 7 bases, with 17 bases left in between. DNA of the CDR3: TGCGCCAGCAGCCCTTCGTGGAGGGAGGGTGGCTACACCTTC. Translation: CASSPSWREGGYTF. Looking up the rest from reference TRBV5-1 and TRBJ1-2 gives the full variable domain: KAGVTQTPRYLIKTRGQQVTLSCSPISGHRSVSWYQQTPGQGLQFLFEYFSETQRNKGNFPGRFSGRQFSNSRSEMNVSTLELGDSALYLCASSPSWREGGYTFGSGTRLTVV.

This clone was recorded once. The chain is built from TRBV29-1 and TRBJ1-2; 8 nucleotides match TRBD1. Germline CDR1 and CDR2: SQVTM and ANQGSEA. Trimming removed 7 bases from V and 8 bases from J; junction bases left unmatched: 9. CDR3 size: 12 residues. The CDR3 DNA reads as TGCAGCGCCGGGGGACAGGCAGAGGGCTACACCTTC. Translation gives CSAGGQAEGYTF.

The chain uses TRBV3-1 (or the pseudogene TRBV3-2) and TRBJ1-3; no clear D gene. V gave up 4 bases and J gave up 5 bases, with 18 bases separating them. CDR3 size: 16 residues. Looked up from germline, CDR1 is LGHDT and CDR2 is YNNKEL (reference sequence). CDR3 DNA sequence: TGTGCCAGCAGCCCCGGGCCGGGGTTGAGTCGAAACACCATATATTTT. Residues: CASSPGPGLSRNTIYF.

V gene TRBV27 combines with J gene TRBJ2-2, with D hard to call. Germline loops: CDR1 MNHEY, CDR2 SMNVEV (reference sequence). There are 14 residues in the CDR3. V lost 4 bases and J lost 5, with 11 bases in between. CDR3 sequence reads: CASSSLERTGELFF. Here the CDR3 DNA reads TGTGCCAGCAGTTCCCTTGAGAGGACCGGGGAGCTGTTTTTT.

In its sample, this clone was seen a few times. In nucleotides, the CDR3 is TGTGCCAGCAGCTCCTCGACTGGCGCAGATACGCAGTATTTT. This gives the protein CASSSSTGADTQYF. The V gene is TRBV9, the J gene TRBJ2-3; D is unresolved. The length of the CDR3 is 14 residues. Deletions cut 4 bases from V and 4 bases from J, with 13 bases between. Germline loops: CDR1 SGDLS, CDR2 YYNGEE.